This TCR beta chain stems from a study of cytomegalovirus exposure and HLA in healthy donors. Turning to this clone: Antigen specificity is unknown.

Whole-study results and caveats: The authors later linked a missense DCLRE1C variant to TCR beta V- and J-gene trimming. The study dropped some indistinguishable V segments, TRBV6-2 and TRBV6-3 among them. In a later analysis, most CMV-associated TCR beta chains appeared HLA-restricted. A cluster of highly shared sequence variants was likely a sequencing artifact.

Unmatched junction bases numbered 2, after V lost 4 bases and J lost 3 bases. CDR3 size: 14 residues. Germline V gene lookup returns CDR1 GTSNPN and CDR2 SVGIG (reference sequence). PCR employed 60 Vbeta and 13 Jbeta primers. Generated by immunoSEQ multiplex PCR, the TCRdb table keeps only in-frame clones and is missing some. Altogether approximately 170,000 clones are present, around three quarters being singletons, with the ten largest covering 2% to 2.5%. V gene TRBV30 combines with J gene TRBJ2-6, with 8 nucleotides matching TRBD2. This TCR came from a woman between 25 and 40 years old in good health and CMV-seropositive. The sequencing input was PBMCs. The CDR3 sequence: CAWTGGLGANVLTF. The CDR3 DNA follows: TGTGCCTGGACGGGAGGGCTTGGGGCCAACGTCCTGACTTTC. The whole variable domain, filled in from reference TRBV30 and TRBJ2-6, reads SQTIHQWPATLVQPVGSPLSLECTVEGTSNPNLYWYRQAAGRGLQLLFYSVGIGQISSEVPQNLSASRPQDRQFILSSKKLLLSDSGFYLCAWTGGLGANVLTFGAGSRLTVL.